Following are 25 T cell receptor beta chains from one sample sequenced in a study of CD8+ T cells in alopecia areata. RNA was isolated and reverse transcribed to cDNA, the sequencing template. Sequencing was performed with immunoSEQ multiplex PCR; in TCRdb, only in-frame clones are kept and a portion is missing. Among approximately 100,000 clones listed, roughly 50% were seen once. Sequenced material: CD4+ T cells sorted from blood. The origin of the receptors is a human donor in good health.

The V and J genes are TRBV2 and TRBJ2-5, with D tentatively TRBD1 (6 bases). CDR3 length: 11 residues. V gave up 9 bases and J gave up 5 bases, with 10 bases separating them. Germline assignment: CDR1 SNHLY and CDR2 FYNNEI. The CDR3 sequence is CASGGVETQYF. CDR3 DNA sequence: TGTGCCAGTGGGGGCGTGGAGACCCAGTACTTC. The entire variable domain, with the rest obtained from reference TRBV2 and TRBJ2-5, is as follows: EPEVTQTPSHQVTQMGQEVILRCVPISNHLYFYWYRQILGQKVEFLVSFYNNEISEKSEIFDDQFSVERPDGSNFTLKIRSTKLEDSAMYFCASGGVETQYFGPGTRLLVL.

The V gene is TRBV5-4, the J gene TRBJ2-7, with D perhaps TRBD1 or TRBD2 (5 bases each). CDR1 is SGHNT and CDR2 is YYREEE in the germline V gene (reference sequence). The CDR3 contains 13 residues. The V and J ends lost 4 bases and 2 bases respectively, with 10 bases between them. CDR3 sequence (DNA): TGTGCCAGCAGCCCGGGACCAACCTACGAGCAGTACTTC. Translating it yields CASSPGPTYEQYF. The full variable domain, rest sourced from reference TRBV5-4 and TRBJ2-7, is ETGVTQSPTHLIKTRGQQVTLRCSSQSGHNTVSWYQQALGQGPQFIFQYYREEENGRGNFPPRFSGLQFPNYSSELNVNALELDDSALYLCASSPGPTYEQYFGPGTRLTVT.

In regard to this clone: The sample contains more than one DNA sequence encoding this CDR3. The J gene is TRBJ1-5, the V gene TRBV30; the D is unclear. From germline, CDR1 is GTSNPN and CDR2 SVGIG (reference sequence). The CDR3 loop spans 13 amino acids. With 1 base removed from V and 4 bases from J, the gap between germline ends came to 8 bases. The CDR3: CAWSAGSNQPQHF. CDR3 sequence (DNA): TGTGCCTGGAGTGCTGGGAGTAATCAGCCCCAGCATTTT.

CDR3 amino acids: CASSQDSLNSPLHF. As DNA, the CDR3 is TGTGCCAGCAGCCAAGACAGCCTTAATTCACCCCTCCACTTT. This sequence joins TRBV7-8 and TRBJ1-6; D may be TRBD1 (5 bases). The CDR3 length is 14 residues. Germline loops: CDR1 SGHVS, CDR2 FQNEAQ. Trimming shortened V by 5 bases and J by 6 bases, and 11 bases separated the two germline ends.

This clone was found a few times. The chain uses TRBV30 and TRBJ2-4, with D maybe TRBD2 (5 bases). This CDR3 spans 14 amino acids. Germline lookup yields CDR1 GTSNPN and CDR2 SVGIG (reference sequence). Deletions cut 0 bases from V and 8 bases from J, with 14 bases between. CDR3 sequence (DNA): TGTGCCTGGAGTGTACCTGAGGGTAGGGACATTCAGTACTTC. Amino acid sequence: CAWSVPEGRDIQYF.

The rearrangement uses TRBV27 and TRBJ1-6; TRBD1 matches 9 bases. The CDR3 spans 18 residues. Trimming took 4 bases from V and 4 from J; bases not matched to a gene: 11. Germline CDR1 is MNHEY and CDR2 is SMNVEV (reference sequence). CDR3 residues: CASSSPRTGDGYNSPLHF. The CDR3 region has the DNA TGTGCCAGCAGTTCCCCGAGGACAGGGGATGGGTATAATTCACCCCTCCACTTT.

This clone was recorded at least ten times. V usage is TRBV5-1 and J usage is TRBJ2-1; no clear D gene. V shed 6 bases and J shed 4 bases, with 8 bases lying between them. Per the germline V gene, CDR1 is SGHRS and CDR2 is YFSETQ. The CDR3 is 12 amino acids. As DNA, the CDR3 is TGCGCCAGCACCGATGGGTACAATGAGCAGTTCTTC. This encodes CASTDGYNEQFF.

This clone came up a few times. The genes are TRBV25-1 and TRBJ2-2, with D hard to call. Trimming removed 2 bases from V and 4 bases from J, with 8 bases in between. Germline lookup yields CDR1 MGHDK and CDR2 SYGVNS. There are 14 residues in the CDR3. The CDR3 loop reads CASSEGHGTGELFF. The CDR3 DNA is TGTGCCAGCAGTGAAGGGCACGGCACCGGGGAGCTGTTTTTT.

The chain joins TRBV29-1 to TRBJ2-1, with 7 positions matching TRBD2. The CDR3 has 14 amino acids. The V segment lost 7 bases and the J segment 4 bases; nucleotides outside the gene matches: 10. Germline CDR1 SQVTM, CDR2 ANQGSEA. CDR3 sequence: CSARRGDGYNEQFF. The CDR3, as DNA: TGCAGCGCCCGACGGGGGGATGGGTACAATGAGCAGTTCTTC.

This clone was detected a few times. The V gene is TRBV29-1, the J gene TRBJ2-3, with a weak D call TRBD2 (6 bases). This CDR3 comprises 14 residues. Germline V gene lookup returns CDR1 SQVTM and CDR2 ANQGSEA. V lost 7 bases and J 2 bases, leaving 16 bases between the germline ends. In DNA, the CDR3 is TGCAGCGGGGGGGTTGTAGGGGCCACAGATACGCAGTATTTT. It yields the protein CSGGVVGATDTQYF.

The chain has TRBV27 and TRBJ2-1; D is unresolved. In germline, CDR1 is MNHEY, CDR2 SMNVEV (reference sequence). Trimming removed 1 base from V and 6 bases from J, with 7 bases in between. This CDR3 is built from 13 residues. CDR3 in amino acids: CASSLLLRNEQFF. CDR3 in DNA: TGTGCCAGCAGTTTATTACTTCGCAATGAGCAGTTCTTC.

V is TRBV27 and J is TRBJ1-5; possible D gene TRBD1, 6 bases. The length of the CDR3 is 14 residues. Trimming shortened V by 4 bases and J by 7 bases, and 14 bases separated the two germline ends. Germline lookup yields CDR1 MNHEY and CDR2 SMNVEV (reference sequence). CDR3 coding DNA: TGTGCCAGCAGTTCGCTACAGGGTGTCCAGCCCCAGCATTTT. Encoded protein: CASSSLQGVQPQHF.

The V call is TRBV5-1, the J call TRBJ1-1; 7 positions match TRBD1. V trimming: 5 bases; J trimming: 5 bases; junction bases outside the gene matches: 12. The CDR3 totals 15 residues. Germline CDR1 reads SGHRS; CDR2 reads YFSETQ. The CDR3 protein is CASSSTSTGVTEAFF. In DNA form, the CDR3 reads TGCGCCAGCAGTTCTACTTCAACAGGGGTGACTGAAGCTTTCTTT.

In its sample, this clone was seen a few times. The rearrangement links TRBV10-3 to TRBJ2-2; the D gene is possibly TRBD1 (6 bases). V was trimmed by 10 bases and J by 10 bases, leaving 22 bases between them. The germline V gene encodes CDR1 ENHRY and CDR2 SYGVKD. The CDR3 extends over 14 amino acids. The CDR3 DNA reads as TGTGCCACCGAGGACCATCCAAACAGGGCGGAGCTGTTTTTT. It codes for CATEDHPNRAELFF.

This clone appeared a few times. This sequence joins TRBV30 and TRBJ2-1; D might be TRBD2 (6 bases). Germline-derived CDR1 and CDR2 are GTSNPN and SVGIG (reference sequence). The CDR3 spans 14 residues. V was pared by 0 bases and J by 4 bases, with 10 bases between. DNA of the CDR3: TGTGCCTGGAGTGTGGGACTCACGTACAATGAGCAGTTCTTC. It yields the protein CAWSVGLTYNEQFF.

This clone was detected many times. The chain combines TRBV10-3 with TRBJ2-3, with 10 bases that match TRBD1. Germline values: CDR1 ENHRY, CDR2 SYGVKD. The CDR3 sequence is 15 residues long. After removal of 2 bases from V and 6 bases from J, the junction contained 5 bases not matched to a gene. In DNA form, the CDR3 reads TGTGCCATCAGTGAGAAGGACAGGGGGATTGATACGCAGTATTTT. Translation gives CAISEKDRGIDTQYF.

The chain couples TRBV6-5 to TRBJ2-5, with D possibly matching TRBD2 (6 bases). The V gene lost 2 bases and the J gene lost 7 bases, with 20 bases spanning the gap. CDR1 and CDR2 (germline): MNHEY, SVGAGI. The CDR3 has 16 residues. The CDR3 loop is CASSYGTGDLGGTQYF. CDR3 in DNA: TGTGCCAGCAGTTACGGAACGGGGGACCTCGGAGGGACCCAGTACTTC.

This clone was recorded at least ten times. The J gene is TRBJ1-1, the V gene TRBV14; D might be TRBD1 (5 bases). This CDR3 spans 16 amino acids. Trimming cost V 4 bases and J 4 bases, with 19 bases left between them. Germline V lookup: CDR1 SGHDN, CDR2 FVKESK. The DNA of the CDR3 is TGTGCCAGCAGCCGGTCAAGGGGCGCGTGGAGCACTGAAGCTTTCTTT. Translating it yields CASSRSRGAWSTEAFF.

The V and J genes are TRBV4-3 and TRBJ2-5, with 8 nucleotides matching TRBD1. Losses at the gene ends were 0 bases for V and 4 bases for J; bases not matched to a gene: 7. This CDR3 contains 16 residues. Germline lookup yields CDR1 LGHNA and CDR2 YSLEER. In nucleotides, the CDR3 is TGCGCCAGCAGCCAAGATAGGACAGGGCGAAGAGAGACCCAGTACTTC. Its protein product is CASSQDRTGRRETQYF.

The rearrangement uses TRBV15 and TRBJ1-6, with D perhaps TRBD1 (5 bases). Germline V CDR1 and CDR2: LNHNV, YYDKDF (reference sequence). Trimming took 3 bases from V and 5 from J, leaving 8 bases between them. The CDR3 totals 14 residues. The CDR3 loop is CATSRGLNNSPLHF. In DNA form, the CDR3 reads TGTGCCACCAGCAGGGGACTCAATAATTCACCCCTCCACTTT.

The genes are TRBV4-3 and TRBJ2-5, with D unresolved. The V end lost 0 bases, the J end lost 4 bases, and 15 bases lay between the germline ends. Germline CDR1 LGHNA, CDR2 YSLEER. CDR3 length: 16 residues. The CDR3 sequence: CASSQDRTRARETQYF. The CDR3 region has the DNA TGCGCCAGCAGCCAAGATCGGACCCGGGCCCGAGAGACCCAGTACTTC.

This clone was picked up a small number of times. V gene TRBV5-1 combines with J gene TRBJ2-2; D perhaps matches TRBD2 (6 bases). CDR1 is SGHRS and CDR2 is YFSETQ in the germline V gene. The CDR3 totals 16 residues. The ends were cut back, 3 bases at V and 0 bases at J, with 12 bases in the middle. The CDR3 loop reads CASSSSRLANTGELFF. CDR3 DNA: TGCGCCAGCAGCTCCAGCAGACTAGCGAACACCGGGGAGCTGTTTTTT. Combining the CDR3 with reference TRBV5-1 and TRBJ2-2 gives the whole variable domain KAGVTQTPRYLIKTRGQQVTLSCSPISGHRSVSWYQQTPGQGLQFLFEYFSETQRNKGNFPGRFSGRQFSNSRSEMNVSTLELGDSALYLCASSSSRLANTGELFFGEGSRLTVL.

This clone was seen only a few times. V is TRBV6-5 and J is TRBJ1-4; the D is unclear. This CDR3 spans 15 amino acids. Germline V lookup: CDR1 MNHEY, CDR2 SVGAGI. Trimming took 0 bases from V and 7 from J, leaving 12 bases between them. The CDR3, as DNA: TGTGCCAGCAGTTACTCAGGGCGCTCCTTTGAAAAACTGTTTTTT. Its translation: CASSYSGRSFEKLFF.

To note about this clone: One junction end disagrees with the germline gene, perhaps due to a read error. The gene calls are TRBV7-7 and TRBJ2-1; a possible D gene is TRBD2 (5 bases). The germline CDR1 and CDR2 sequences are SSHAT and FNYEAQ (reference sequence). The CDR3 totals 13 residues. CDR3 sequence: CASSHNRGNEQFF. CDR3 sequence (DNA): TGTGCTAGCAGCCACAATCGAGGGAATGAGCAGTTCTTC.

The CDR3 bases are TGTGCCTGGAGTGCTTCACGAAGCGGGACATTCGGCGTTGGAAACACCATATATTTT. Translating it yields CAWSASRSGTFGVGNTIYF. This chain links TRBV30 with TRBJ1-3; D possibly corresponds to TRBD1 (6 bases). Germline assignment: CDR1 GTSNPN and CDR2 SVGIG (reference sequence). The CDR3 has 19 residues. Trimming removed 1 base at V and 3 bases at J, with 25 bases between.